These 15 T cell receptor beta chains share one sample of origin, sequenced in a study of blood T cell repertoires in COVID-19. The repertoire was sequenced with immunoSEQ multiplex PCR; TCRdb's copy has only in-frame clones and lacks some. The sample has about 52,000 clones; approximately 80% are singletons. Sequenced material: peripheral blood. The receptors here all came from a man aged 65-85 years with active COVID-19.

The chain joins TRBV4-1 to TRBJ2-1, with D tentatively TRBD1 (6 bases). Germline-derived CDR1 and CDR2 are MGHRA and YSYEKL. The CDR3 has 13 residues. V was cut by 10 bases and J by 5 bases, with 15 bases left in between. The CDR3 reads CATARDMNNEQFF. CDR3 DNA sequence: TGCGCCACCGCGAGGGACATGAACAATGAGCAGTTCTTC.

The chain recombines TRBV5-1 with TRBJ1-5; 9 nucleotides line up with TRBD1. Germline CDR1 reads SGHRS; CDR2 reads YFSETQ. The CDR3 loop spans 17 amino acids. The J segment lost 0 bases and the V segment lost 0 bases, leaving 4 bases of the junction unmatched. This chain's CDR3 is CASSLGDREFSNQPQHF. In DNA form, the CDR3 reads TGCGCCAGCAGCTTGGGGGACAGGGAGTTTAGCAATCAGCCCCAGCATTTT.

The chain couples TRBV3-1 (or the pseudogene TRBV3-2) to TRBJ2-2; possible D gene TRBD2, 5 bases. Trimming took off 5 bases at V and 6 bases at J, with 13 bases between the two ends. The CDR3 is 14 amino acids. Looked up from germline, CDR1 is LGHDT and CDR2 is YNNKEL (reference sequence). The CDR3 bases are TGTGCCAGCAGCGCGGGCGAGGTGCCCGGGGAGCTGTTTTTT. This encodes CASSAGEVPGELFF.

This clone appeared a single time. The V and J genes are TRBV5-1 and TRBJ2-7; 7 bases fit TRBD1. This CDR3 spans 14 amino acids. Germline CDR1 reads SGHRS; CDR2 reads YFSETQ. The ends lost 0 bases at V and 11 bases at J; junction bases unmatched: 11. The CDR3 DNA reads TGCGCCAGCAGCTTGGTCTCGACAGGGAAAAGGGAGTACTTC. Translation: CASSLVSTGKREYF. The variable domain in full, with the rest retrieved from reference TRBV5-1 and TRBJ2-7, is KAGVTQTPRYLIKTRGQQVTLSCSPISGHRSVSWYQQTPGQGLQFLFEYFSETQRNKGNFPGRFSGRQFSNSRSEMNVSTLELGDSALYLCASSLVSTGKREYFGPGTRLTVT.

This clone was seen a few times. The chain couples TRBV15 to TRBJ1-5, with unresolved D. The CDR3 is 16 residues long. Germline loops: CDR1 LNHNV, CDR2 YYDKDF (reference sequence). Trimming shortened V by 5 bases and J by 0 bases, and 14 bases separated the two germline ends. The CDR3 protein is CATSPRLIASNQPQHF. CDR3 nucleotides: TGTGCCACCAGCCCTCGCCTGATAGCTAGCAATCAGCCCCAGCATTTT. Filled out from reference TRBV15 and TRBJ1-5, the complete variable domain reads DAMVIQNPRYQVTQFGKPVTLSCSQTLNHNVMYWYQQKSSQAPKLLFHYYDKDFNNEADTPDNFQSRRPNTSFCFLDIRSPGLGDTAMYLCATSPRLIASNQPQHFGDGTRLSIL.

The chain employs TRBV12-3 or TRBV12-4 and TRBJ1-5, with D perhaps TRBD1 (5 bases). This CDR3 contains 13 residues. The V end lost 3 bases, the J end lost 4 bases, and 7 bases lay between the germline ends. This CDR3 is CASSLSGNQPQHF. The CDR3 nucleotides are TGTGCCAGCAGTTTGTCAGGGAATCAGCCCCAGCATTTT.

The chain has TRBV19 and TRBJ2-7; tentative D call: TRBD1 (6 bases). The V gene lost 5 bases and the J gene lost 2 bases, with 16 bases spanning the gap. CDR3 length: 15 residues. From germline, CDR1 is LNHDA and CDR2 SQIVND (reference sequence). The CDR3 protein is CASSLRTARPYEQYF. The CDR3 nucleotides are TGTGCCAGTAGTCTGCGGACAGCGCGCCCCTACGAGCAGTACTTC.

The chain combines TRBV7-9 with TRBJ1-3; 7 bases are a match to TRBD1. Germline V gives CDR1 SEHNR, CDR2 FQNEAQ (reference sequence). There are 15 residues in the CDR3. The junction had 11 bases not matched to a gene; V was cut back by 8 bases and J by 4 bases. The CDR3 bases are TGTGCCAGCGCGATACCGCAGGGACAGGGAAACACCATATATTTT. This encodes CASAIPQGQGNTIYF.

This clone was seen once. The chain couples TRBV27 to TRBJ2-3; 8 positions agree with TRBD2. The CDR3 loop spans 16 amino acids. The ends lost 5 bases at V and 3 bases at J; junction bases unmatched: 10. Germline V gene sequence: CDR1 MNHEY, CDR2 SMNVEV (reference sequence). DNA for the CDR3: TGTGCCAGCAGTCCCATGGTGCGGGGGGTTACAGATACGCAGTATTTT. Translation: CASSPMVRGVTDTQYF.

The chain recombines TRBV5-1 with TRBJ2-1, with D maybe TRBD2 (5 bases). The CDR3 is 11 amino acids. Germline V gene sequence: CDR1 SGHRS, CDR2 YFSETQ. V was trimmed by 4 bases and J by 6 bases, leaving 5 bases between them. The CDR3 DNA reads as TGCGCCAGCAGCGAGGGCAATGAGCAGTTCTTC. It translates to CASSEGNEQFF. Supplemented by reference TRBV5-1 and TRBJ2-1, the full variable domain reads KAGVTQTPRYLIKTRGQQVTLSCSPISGHRSVSWYQQTPGQGLQFLFEYFSETQRNKGNFPGRFSGRQFSNSRSEMNVSTLELGDSALYLCASSEGNEQFFGPGTRLTVL.

The chain recombines TRBV4-1 with TRBJ2-3; no clear D gene. Trimming took 2 bases from V and 5 from J, leaving 5 bases between them. This CDR3 contains 12 residues. Germline assignment: CDR1 MGHRA and CDR2 YSYEKL. The CDR3 loop reads CASSQSVDTQYF. For the CDR3, the DNA is TGCGCCAGCAGCCAAAGCGTAGATACGCAGTATTTT.

The chain links TRBV5-6 to TRBJ2-7, with 12 bases fitting TRBD1. Trimming took 0 bases from V and 6 from J; bases not matched to a gene: 7. The CDR3 length is 16 residues. CDR1 and CDR2 (germline): SGHDT, YYEEEE. The CDR3 coding sequence is TGTGCCAGCAGCTTGGAATTCCGGGACAGGGGGCTCGAGCAGTACTTC. Translation gives CASSLEFRDRGLEQYF.

The chain combines TRBV4-1 with TRBJ2-2, with 9 bases that match TRBD1. This CDR3 region has 16 residues. V trimming: 3 bases; J trimming: 4 bases; junction bases outside the gene matches: 6. Germline V CDR1 and CDR2: MGHRA, YSYEKL. In DNA form, the CDR3 reads TGCGCCAGCAGCCACGGACAGGGGTTAGTCACCGGGGAGCTGTTTTTT. Amino acids: CASSHGQGLVTGELFF.

This clone has ten or more counts. The J gene is TRBJ1-2, the V gene TRBV27; 9 positions match TRBD1. CDR3 length equals 15 residues. CDR1 and CDR2 (germline): MNHEY, SMNVEV (reference sequence). V lost 10 bases and J lost 8; bases outside the gene matches: 17. For the CDR3, the DNA is TGTGCCACCCCCTACAGGGGACAGGGATCAAAGGGCTACACCTTC. Translated: CATPYRGQGSKGYTF.

This chain uses TRBV6-6 with TRBJ2-7, with no clear D. In germline, CDR1 is MNHNY, CDR2 SVGAGI (reference sequence). This CDR3 has 14 residues. V dropped 1 base and J dropped 2 bases, with 9 bases sitting between them. CDR3 DNA sequence: TGTGCCAGCAGTTACTTCGTGTCTACCTACGAGCAGTACTTC. This translates into CASSYFVSTYEQYF.